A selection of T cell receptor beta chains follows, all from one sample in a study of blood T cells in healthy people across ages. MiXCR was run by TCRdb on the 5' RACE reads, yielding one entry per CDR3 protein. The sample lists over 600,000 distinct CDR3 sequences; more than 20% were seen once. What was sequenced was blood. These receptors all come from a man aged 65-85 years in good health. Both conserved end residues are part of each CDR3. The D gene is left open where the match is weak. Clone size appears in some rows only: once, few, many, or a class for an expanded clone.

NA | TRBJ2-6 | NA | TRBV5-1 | TGCGCCAGCAGCCTAGGGACTCCTGGGGCCAACGTCCTGACTTTC | CASSLGTPGANVLTF
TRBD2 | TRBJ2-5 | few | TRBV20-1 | TGCAGTGTTCTTACGGGGGGACAAGAGACCCAGTACTTC | CSVLTGGQETQYF
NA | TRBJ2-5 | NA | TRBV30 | TGTGCCTGGAGTGTAGAGGGAGAGACCCAGTACTTC | CAWSVEGETQYF
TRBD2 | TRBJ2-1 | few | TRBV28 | TGTGCCAGTAGTTTTCTCGGGACTAGCGGGAGAAAGTTCTTC | CASSFLGTSGRKFF
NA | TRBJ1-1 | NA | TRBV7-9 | TGTGCCAGCAGCTCCGGGACATTTACGGGGAACACTGAAGCTTTCTTT | CASSSGTFTGNTEAFF
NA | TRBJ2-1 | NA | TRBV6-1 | TGTGCCAGCAGTGAAGTTTCAGCGCAGTTCTTC | CASSEVSAQFF
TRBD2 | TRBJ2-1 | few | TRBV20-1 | TGCAGTGCTTTTTTTCTAGCGGGAGGGTCCTACAATGAGCAGTTCTTC | CSAFFLAGGSYNEQFF
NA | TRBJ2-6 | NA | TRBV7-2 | TGTGCCAGCAGCCGGACAGCGATCTCTGGGGCCAACGTCCTGACTTTC | CASSRTAISGANVLTF
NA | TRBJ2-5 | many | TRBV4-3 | TGCGCCAGCAGCCAAGGATTTTCCGGGGACGAGACCCAGTACTTC | CASSQGFSGDETQYF
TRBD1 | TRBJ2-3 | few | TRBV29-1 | TGCAGCGTTGGGGAACAGGGGAATACGCAGTATTTT | CSVGEQGNTQYF
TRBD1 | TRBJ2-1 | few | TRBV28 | TGTGCCAGCAGTTCGACAGGGGATTACAATGAGCAGTTCTTC | CASSSTGDYNEQFF
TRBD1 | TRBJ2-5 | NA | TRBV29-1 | TGCAGCGTTGTCGGGACAGGGGGCTGGGAGACCCAGTACTTC | CSVVGTGGWETQYF
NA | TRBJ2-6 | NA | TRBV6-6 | TGTGCCAGCAGCTCACGGGGCCACTCTGGGGCCAACGTCCTGACTTTC | CASSSRGHSGANVLTF
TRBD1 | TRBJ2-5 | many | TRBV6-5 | TGTGCCAGCAGTCTACAGGGGGTAAAGACCCAGTACTTC | CASSLQGVKTQYF
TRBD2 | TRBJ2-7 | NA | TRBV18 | TGTGCCAGCTCACCCCAACTAGCGGGGATCTACGAGCAGTACTTC | CASSPQLAGIYEQYF
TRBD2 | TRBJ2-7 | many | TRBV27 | TGTGCCAGCAATCCCGGGACTAGGGTCAGTGAGCAGTACTTC | CASNPGTRVSEQYF
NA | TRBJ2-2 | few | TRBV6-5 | TGTGCCAGCAGTTACTCCGACACAAACACCGGGGAGCTGTTTTTT | CASSYSDTNTGELFF
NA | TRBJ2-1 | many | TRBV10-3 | TGTGCCATCAGTGCAGGGGGGAATGAGCAGTTCTTC | CAISAGGNEQFF
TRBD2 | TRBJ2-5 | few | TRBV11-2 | TGTGCCAGCAGCTTACGCATTAGCGGGATGGGAGAGACCCAGTACTTC | CASSLRISGMGETQYF
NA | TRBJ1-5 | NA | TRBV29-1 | TGCAGCGGGGCAACCTCCCTTGGTCAGCCCCAGCATTTT | CSGATSLGQPQHF
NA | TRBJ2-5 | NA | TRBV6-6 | TGTGCCAGCAGTTACGAGGGACATTTCCAAGAGACCCAGTACTTC | CASSYEGHFQETQYF
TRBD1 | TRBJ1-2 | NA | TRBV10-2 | TGCGCCAGCAGGGCGACAGGGGGATCCTATGGCTACACCTTC | CASRATGGSYGYTF
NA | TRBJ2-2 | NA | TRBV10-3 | TGTGCCATCAGTAACCGTGAGGGCACCGGGGAGCTGTTTTTT | CAISNREGTGELFF
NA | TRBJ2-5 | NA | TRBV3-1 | TGTGCCAGCAGCCAAGACCCGGGGGCCCAAGAGACCCAGTACTTC | CASSQDPGAQETQYF
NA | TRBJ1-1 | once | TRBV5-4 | TGTGCCAGCAGCTTAAGGGATGGGGGCACTGAAGCTTTCTTT | CASSLRDGGTEAFF
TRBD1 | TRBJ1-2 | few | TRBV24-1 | TGTGCCACCAGTGACCTGACAGGGGCTGGCTACACCTTC | CATSDLTGAGYTF
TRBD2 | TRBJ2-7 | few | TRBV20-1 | TGCAGTGCTAGAGATCCAGGAGCGGGAGTACCCTACGAGCAGTACTTC | CSARDPGAGVPYEQYF
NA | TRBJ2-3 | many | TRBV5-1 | TGCGCCAGCAGCTTGGGGCAGGCAGATACGCAGTATTTT | CASSLGQADTQYF
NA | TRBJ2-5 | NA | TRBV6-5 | TGTGCCAGCAGTTACTCGGACAACCAAGAGACCCAGTACTTC | CASSYSDNQETQYF
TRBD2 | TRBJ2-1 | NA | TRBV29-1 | TGCAGCGTCGCTAGCGGGAGCCCCGGGAATGAGCAGTTCTTC | CSVASGSPGNEQFF
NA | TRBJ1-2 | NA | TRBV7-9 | TGTGCCAGCAGCCGGAGCGGGGGGTTTGATGGCTACACCTTC | CASSRSGGFDGYTF
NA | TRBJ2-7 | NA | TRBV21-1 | TGTGCCAGCAGCAAAGGAGACAAAAGGACTAGCGGGGGGTACGAGCAGTACTTC | CASSKGDKRTSGGYEQYF